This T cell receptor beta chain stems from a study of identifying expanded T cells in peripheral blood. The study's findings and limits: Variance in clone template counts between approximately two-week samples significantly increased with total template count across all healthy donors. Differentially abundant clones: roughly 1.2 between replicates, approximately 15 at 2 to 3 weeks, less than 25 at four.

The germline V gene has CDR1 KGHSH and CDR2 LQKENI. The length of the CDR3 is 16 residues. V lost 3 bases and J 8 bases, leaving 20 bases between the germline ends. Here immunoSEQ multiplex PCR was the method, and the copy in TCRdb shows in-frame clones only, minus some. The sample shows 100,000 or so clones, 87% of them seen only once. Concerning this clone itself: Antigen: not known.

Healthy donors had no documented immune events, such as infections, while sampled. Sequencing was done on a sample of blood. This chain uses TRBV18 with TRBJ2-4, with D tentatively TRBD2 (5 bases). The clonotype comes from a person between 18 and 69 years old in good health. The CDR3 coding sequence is TGTGCCAGCTCACCCCCCCTCACATCCCCCGGGGACATTCAGTACTTC. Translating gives CASSPPLTSPGDIQYF.